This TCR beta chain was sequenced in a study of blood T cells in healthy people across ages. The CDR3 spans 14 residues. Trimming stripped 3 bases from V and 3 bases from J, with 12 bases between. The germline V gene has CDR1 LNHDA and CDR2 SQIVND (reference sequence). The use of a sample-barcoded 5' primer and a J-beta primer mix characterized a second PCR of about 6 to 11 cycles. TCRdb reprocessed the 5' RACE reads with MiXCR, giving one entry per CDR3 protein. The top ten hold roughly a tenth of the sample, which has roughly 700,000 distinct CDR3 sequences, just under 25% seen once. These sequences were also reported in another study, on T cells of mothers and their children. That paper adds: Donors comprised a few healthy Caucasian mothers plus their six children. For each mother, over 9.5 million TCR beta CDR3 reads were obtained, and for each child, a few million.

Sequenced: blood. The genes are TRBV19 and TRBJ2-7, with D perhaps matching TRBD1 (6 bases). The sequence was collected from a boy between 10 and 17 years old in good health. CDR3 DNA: TGTGCCAGTAGTATTCCAGACAGGCGCTACGAGCAGTACTTC. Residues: CASSIPDRRYEQYF.